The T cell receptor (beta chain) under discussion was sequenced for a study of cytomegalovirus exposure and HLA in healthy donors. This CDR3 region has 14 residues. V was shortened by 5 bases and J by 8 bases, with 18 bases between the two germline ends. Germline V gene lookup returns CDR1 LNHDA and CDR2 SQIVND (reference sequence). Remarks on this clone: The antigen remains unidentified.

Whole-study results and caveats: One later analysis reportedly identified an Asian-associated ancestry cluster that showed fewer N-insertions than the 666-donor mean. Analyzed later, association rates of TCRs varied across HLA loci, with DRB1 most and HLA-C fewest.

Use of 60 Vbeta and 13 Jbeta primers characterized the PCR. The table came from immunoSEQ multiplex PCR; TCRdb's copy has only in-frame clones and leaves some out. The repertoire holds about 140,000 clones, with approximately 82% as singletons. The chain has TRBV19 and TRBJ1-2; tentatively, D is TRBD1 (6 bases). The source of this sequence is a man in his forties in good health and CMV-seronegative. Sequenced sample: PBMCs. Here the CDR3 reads CASSANRAAGGYTF. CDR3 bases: TGTGCCAGTAGTGCCAACAGGGCGGCCGGAGGCTACACCTTC.